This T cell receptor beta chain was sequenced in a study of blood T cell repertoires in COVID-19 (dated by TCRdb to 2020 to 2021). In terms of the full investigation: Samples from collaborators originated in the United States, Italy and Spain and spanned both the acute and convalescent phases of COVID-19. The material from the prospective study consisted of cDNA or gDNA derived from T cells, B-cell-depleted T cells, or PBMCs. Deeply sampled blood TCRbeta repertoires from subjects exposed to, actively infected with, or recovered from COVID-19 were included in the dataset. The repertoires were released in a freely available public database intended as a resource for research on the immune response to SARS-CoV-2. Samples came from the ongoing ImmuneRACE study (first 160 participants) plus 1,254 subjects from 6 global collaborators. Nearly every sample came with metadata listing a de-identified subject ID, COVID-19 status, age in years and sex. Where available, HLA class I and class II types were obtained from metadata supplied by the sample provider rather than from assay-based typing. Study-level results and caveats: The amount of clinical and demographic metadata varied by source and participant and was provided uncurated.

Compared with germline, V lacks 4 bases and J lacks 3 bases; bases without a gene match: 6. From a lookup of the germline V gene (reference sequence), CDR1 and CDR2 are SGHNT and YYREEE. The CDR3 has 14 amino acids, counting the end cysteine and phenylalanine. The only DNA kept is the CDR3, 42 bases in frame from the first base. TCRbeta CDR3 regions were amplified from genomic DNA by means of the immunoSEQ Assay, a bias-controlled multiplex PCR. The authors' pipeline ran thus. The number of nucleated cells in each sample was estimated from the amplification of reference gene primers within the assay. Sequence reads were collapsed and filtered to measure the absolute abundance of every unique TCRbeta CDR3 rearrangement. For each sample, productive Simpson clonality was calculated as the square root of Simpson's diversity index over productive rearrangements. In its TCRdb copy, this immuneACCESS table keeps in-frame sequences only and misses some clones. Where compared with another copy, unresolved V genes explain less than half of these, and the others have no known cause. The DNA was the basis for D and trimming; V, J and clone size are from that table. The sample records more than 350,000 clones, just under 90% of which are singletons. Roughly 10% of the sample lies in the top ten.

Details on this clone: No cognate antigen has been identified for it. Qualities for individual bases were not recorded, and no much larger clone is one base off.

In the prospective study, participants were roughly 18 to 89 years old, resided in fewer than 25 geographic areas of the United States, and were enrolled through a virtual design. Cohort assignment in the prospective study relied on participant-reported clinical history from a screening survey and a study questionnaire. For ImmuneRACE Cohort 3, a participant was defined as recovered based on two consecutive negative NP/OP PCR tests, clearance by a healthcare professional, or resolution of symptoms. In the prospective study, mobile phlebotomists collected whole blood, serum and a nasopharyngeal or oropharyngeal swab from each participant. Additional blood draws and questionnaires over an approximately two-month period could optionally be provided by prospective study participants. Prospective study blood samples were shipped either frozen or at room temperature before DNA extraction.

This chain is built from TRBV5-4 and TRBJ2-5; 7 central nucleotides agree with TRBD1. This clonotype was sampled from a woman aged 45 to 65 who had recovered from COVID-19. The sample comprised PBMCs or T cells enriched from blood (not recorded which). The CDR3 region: CASSASGTEETQYF. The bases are TGTGCCAGCAGCGCCTCCGGGACAGAAGAGACCCAGTACTTC.